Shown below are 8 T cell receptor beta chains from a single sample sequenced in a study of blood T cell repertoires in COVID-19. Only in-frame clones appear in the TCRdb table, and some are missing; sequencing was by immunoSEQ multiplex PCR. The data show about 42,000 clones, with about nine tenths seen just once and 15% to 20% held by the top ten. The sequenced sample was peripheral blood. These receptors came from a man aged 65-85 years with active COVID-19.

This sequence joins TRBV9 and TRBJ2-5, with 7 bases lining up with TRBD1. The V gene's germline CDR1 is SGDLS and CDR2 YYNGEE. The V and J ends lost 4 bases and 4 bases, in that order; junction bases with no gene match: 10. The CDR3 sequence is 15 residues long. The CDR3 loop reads CASSISTGWVETQYF. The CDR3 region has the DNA TGTGCCAGCAGCATTTCGACAGGGTGGGTAGAGACCCAGTACTTC.

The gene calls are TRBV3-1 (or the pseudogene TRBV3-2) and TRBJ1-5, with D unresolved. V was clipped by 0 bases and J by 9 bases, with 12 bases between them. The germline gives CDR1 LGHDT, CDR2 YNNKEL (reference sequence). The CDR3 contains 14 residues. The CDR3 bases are TGTGCCAGCAGCCAAGATTCCCGGGTACGGCCCCAGCATTTT. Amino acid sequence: CASSQDSRVRPQHF.

The CDR3 nucleotides are TGCAGCGTTGCCCGTAGCGGCACAGATACGCAGTATTTT. Translating gives CSVARSGTDTQYF. The V gene is TRBV29-1, the J gene TRBJ2-3, with D possibly TRBD2 on 5 matching bases. Per germline, CDR1 SQVTM and CDR2 ANQGSEA. The CDR3 is 13 residues long. The V and J ends lost 4 bases and 1 base respectively, with 9 bases between them.

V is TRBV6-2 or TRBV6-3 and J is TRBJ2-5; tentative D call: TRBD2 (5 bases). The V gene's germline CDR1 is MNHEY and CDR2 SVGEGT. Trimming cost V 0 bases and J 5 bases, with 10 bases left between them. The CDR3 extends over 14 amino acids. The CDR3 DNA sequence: TGTGCCAGCAGTTACTCGAGGGTGGTGGAGACCCAGTACTTC. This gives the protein CASSYSRVVETQYF.

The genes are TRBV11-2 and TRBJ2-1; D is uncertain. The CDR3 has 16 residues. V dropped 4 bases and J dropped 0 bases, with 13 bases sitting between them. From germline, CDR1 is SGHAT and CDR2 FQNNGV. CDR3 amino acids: CASSSPEASSYNEQFF. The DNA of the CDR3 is TGTGCCAGCAGCTCCCCCGAGGCGAGCTCCTACAATGAGCAGTTCTTC. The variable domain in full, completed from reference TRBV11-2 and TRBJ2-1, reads EAGVAQSPRYKIIEKRQSVAFWCNPISGHATLYWYQQILGQGPKLLIQFQNNGVVDDSQLPKDRFSAERLKGVDSTLKIQPAKLEDSAVYLCASSSPEASSYNEQFFGPGTRLTVL.

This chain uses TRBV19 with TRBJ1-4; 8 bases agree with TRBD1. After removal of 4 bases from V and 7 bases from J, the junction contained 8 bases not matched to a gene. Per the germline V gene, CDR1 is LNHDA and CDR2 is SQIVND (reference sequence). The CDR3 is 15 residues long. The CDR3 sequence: CASSKRETGGEKLFF. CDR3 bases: TGTGCCAGTAGTAAGCGTGAAACAGGGGGTGAAAAACTGTTTTTT.

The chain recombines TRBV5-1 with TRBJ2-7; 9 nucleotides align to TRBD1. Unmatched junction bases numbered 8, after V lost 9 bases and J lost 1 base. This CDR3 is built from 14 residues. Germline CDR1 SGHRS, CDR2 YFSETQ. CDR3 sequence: CATTTGTGSYEQYF. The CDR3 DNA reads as TGCGCCACCACGACCGGGACAGGGTCCTACGAGCAGTACTTC.

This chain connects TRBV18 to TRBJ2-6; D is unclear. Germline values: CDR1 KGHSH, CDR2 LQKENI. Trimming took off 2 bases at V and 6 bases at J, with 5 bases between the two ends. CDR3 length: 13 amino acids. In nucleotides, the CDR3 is TGTGCCAGCTCACCATCTCCGGCCAACGTCCTGACTTTC. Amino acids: CASSPSPANVLTF.